The rows below give T cell receptor beta chains drawn from one sample of a study of tumor-infiltrating lymphocytes in localized non-small cell lung cancer. Clones were read by immunoSEQ multiplex PCR, and TCRdb kept only the in-frame ones, dropping some. This sample has about 7,200 clones, with approximately 60% found just once. Specimen: lung tumor tissue. These TCRs come from a human donor with non-small cell lung cancer. CDR3s include the opening cysteine and the closing phenylalanine or tryptophan. D genes are given only for firm matches. The listing skips clone size in some rows; elsewhere it reads once, few, many or a size class.

j_call d_call v_call clone_size cdr3_aa cdr3_nt
TRBJ1-1 TRBD1 TRBV4-1 NA CASRTGGGTEAFF TGCGCCAGCAGGACAGGGGGGGGCACTGAAGCTTTCTTT
TRBJ2-1 TRBD2 TRBV2 few CASILVAGAYNEQFF TGTGCCAGCATCTTGGTAGCGGGGGCCTACAATGAGCAGTTCTTC
TRBJ2-1 NA TRBV5-6 NA CASSLGVSYNEQFF TGTGCCAGCAGCTTGGGGGTCTCCTACAATGAGCAGTTCTTC
TRBJ2-3 NA TRBV5-1 NA CASSLGQTTDTQYF TGCGCCAGCAGCTTGGGCCAGACTACAGATACGCAGTATTTT
TRBJ1-2 NA TRBV5-1 NA CASSLLTGSAYGYTF TGCGCCAGCAGCCTATTGACAGGTTCCGCCTATGGCTACACCTTC
TRBJ2-3 TRBD2 TRBV28 NA CASSHRGGSSTDTQYF TGTGCCAGCAGTCACCGGGGGGGGTCCAGCACAGATACGCAGTATTTT
TRBJ2-1 NA TRBV30 once CAWTPGLDNEQFF TGTGCCTGGACCCCTGGGCTTGACAATGAGCAGTTCTTC
TRBJ1-1 TRBD1 TRBV9 NA CASSEQGAGTEAFF TGTGCCAGCAGCGAGCAGGGGGCGGGCACTGAAGCTTTCTTT
TRBJ2-7 TRBD1 TRBV27 medium-sized CASSLRTGGFYEQYF TGTGCCAGCAGTTTAAGGACAGGGGGCTTCTACGAGCAGTACTTC
TRBJ1-1 NA TRBV5-1 NA CASSPRMGENTEAFF TGCGCCAGCAGCCCCCGGATGGGGGAGAACACTGAAGCTTTCTTT
TRBJ2-5 NA TRBV6-1 NA CASTHSQETQYF TGTGCCAGCACCCACAGCCAAGAGACCCAGTACTTC
TRBJ1-2 TRBD1 TRBV5-1 NA CASSLDFGQGASGYTF TGCGCCAGCAGCTTGGATTTTGGACAGGGGGCGTCGGGCTACACCTTC
TRBJ1-1 NA TRBV19 NA CASSIGVGTEAFF TGTGCCAGTAGTATAGGGGTCGGCACTGAAGCTTTCTTT
TRBJ1-5 NA TRBV7-8 NA CASSRDNQPQHF TGTGCCAGCAGCCGGGACAATCAGCCCCAGCATTTT
TRBJ1-2 NA TRBV27 NA CASSLAGPAYGYTF TGTGCCAGCAGTTTGGCAGGGCCAGCCTATGGCTACACCTTC
TRBJ2-5 TRBD2 TRBV27 few CASRPTSGGNQETQYF TGTGCCAGCAGGCCGACTAGCGGGGGCAACCAAGAGACCCAGTACTTC
TRBJ1-1 NA TRBV19 large CATKTGMAEAFF TGTGCCACCAAGACAGGAATGGCTGAAGCTTTCTTT
TRBJ2-2 NA TRBV2 once CASSEARGELFF TGTGCCAGCAGTGAAGCGCGGGGGGAGCTGTTTTTT
TRBJ1-1 NA TRBV11-2 NA CASSLRQGTATEAFF TGTGCCAGCAGCTTACGGCAGGGGACGGCCACTGAAGCTTTCTTT
TRBJ1-1 NA TRBV6-5 few CASSSRPITEAFF TGTGCCAGCAGTTCTAGACCGATAACTGAAGCTTTCTTT
TRBJ2-7 TRBD2 TRBV10-2 NA CASIGLAGGRSSYEQYF TGCGCCAGCATCGGACTAGCGGGAGGTAGGAGCTCCTACGAGCAGTACTTC
TRBJ1-2 NA TRBV18 NA CASSPSGEIYGYTF TGTGCCAGCTCACCATCTGGGGAAATCTATGGCTACACCTTC
TRBJ2-1 TRBD2 TRBV6-6 NA CASADTSGSRNEQFF TGTGCCAGCGCCGACACTAGCGGGAGTCGCAATGAGCAGTTCTTC
TRBJ1-2 TRBD1 TRBV5-1 NA CASSAGQGSSYTF TGCGCCAGCAGCGCCGGACAGGGTAGTAGCTACACCTTC
TRBJ1-5 NA TRBV19 NA CASSIDGVQPQHF TGTGCCAGTAGTATTGATGGGGTCCAGCCCCAGCATTTT
TRBJ1-1 NA TRBV15 NA CATSRGVSRTTEAFF TGTGCCACCAGCAGAGGAGTCAGCCGGACGACTGAAGCTTTCTTT
TRBJ1-5 NA TRBV28 NA CASSPLGPQHF TGTGCCAGCAGTCCCCTGGGGCCCCAGCATTTT
TRBJ2-5 NA TRBV5-6 NA CASSSFVQETQYF TGTGCCAGCAGCTCGTTTGTCCAAGAGACCCAGTACTTC
TRBJ1-1 NA TRBV5-4 few CASSFLQLEAFF TGTGCCAGCAGCTTCTTACAGCTTGAAGCTTTCTTT
TRBJ1-1 NA TRBV19 NA CASKPSNGAFNTEAFF TGTGCCAGTAAACCCAGTAACGGGGCCTTCAACACTGAAGCTTTCTTT